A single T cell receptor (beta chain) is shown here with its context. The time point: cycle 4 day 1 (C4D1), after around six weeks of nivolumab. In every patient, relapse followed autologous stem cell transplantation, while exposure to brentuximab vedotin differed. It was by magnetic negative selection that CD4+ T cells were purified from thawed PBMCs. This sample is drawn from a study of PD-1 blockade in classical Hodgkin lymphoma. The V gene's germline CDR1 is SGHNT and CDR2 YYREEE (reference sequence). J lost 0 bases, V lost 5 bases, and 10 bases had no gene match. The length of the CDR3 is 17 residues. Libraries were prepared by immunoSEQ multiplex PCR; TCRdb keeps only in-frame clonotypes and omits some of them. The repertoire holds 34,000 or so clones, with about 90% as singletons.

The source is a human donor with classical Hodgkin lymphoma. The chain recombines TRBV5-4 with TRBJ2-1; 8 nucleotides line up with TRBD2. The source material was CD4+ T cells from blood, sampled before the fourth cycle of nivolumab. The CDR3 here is CASRGTERESSYNEQFF. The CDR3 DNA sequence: TGTGCCAGCAGAGGGACGGAGCGGGAGAGCTCCTACAATGAGCAGTTCTTC.